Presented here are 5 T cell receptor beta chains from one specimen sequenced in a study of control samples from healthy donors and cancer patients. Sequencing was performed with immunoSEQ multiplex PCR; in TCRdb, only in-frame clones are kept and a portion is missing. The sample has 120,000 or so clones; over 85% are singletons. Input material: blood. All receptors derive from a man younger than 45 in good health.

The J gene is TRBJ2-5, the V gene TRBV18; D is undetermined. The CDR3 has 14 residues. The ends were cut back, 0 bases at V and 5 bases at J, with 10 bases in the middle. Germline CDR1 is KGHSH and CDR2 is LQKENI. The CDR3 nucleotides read TGTGCCAGCTCACCACCATTTACACGCGAGACCCAGTACTTC. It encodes CASSPPFTRETQYF.

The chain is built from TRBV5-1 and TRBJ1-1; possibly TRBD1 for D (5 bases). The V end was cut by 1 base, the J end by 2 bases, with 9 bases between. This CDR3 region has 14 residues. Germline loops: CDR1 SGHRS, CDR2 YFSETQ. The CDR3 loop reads CASSLRGGNTEAFF. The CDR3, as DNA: TGCGCCAGCAGCTTGAGGGGAGGAAACACTGAAGCTTTCTTT.

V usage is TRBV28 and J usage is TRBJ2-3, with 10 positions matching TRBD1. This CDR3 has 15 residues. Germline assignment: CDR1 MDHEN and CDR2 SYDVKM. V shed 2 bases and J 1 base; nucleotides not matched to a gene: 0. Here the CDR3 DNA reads TGTGCCAGCAGTTTAGGGACAGGGGGCACAGATACGCAGTATTTT. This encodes CASSLGTGGTDTQYF.

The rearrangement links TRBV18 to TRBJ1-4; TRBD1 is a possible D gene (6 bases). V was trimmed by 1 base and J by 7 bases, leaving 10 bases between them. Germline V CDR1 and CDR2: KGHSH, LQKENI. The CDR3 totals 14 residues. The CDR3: CASSPLLDSEKLFF. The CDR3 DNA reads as TGTGCCAGCTCACCACTTCTGGACAGTGAAAAACTGTTTTTT.

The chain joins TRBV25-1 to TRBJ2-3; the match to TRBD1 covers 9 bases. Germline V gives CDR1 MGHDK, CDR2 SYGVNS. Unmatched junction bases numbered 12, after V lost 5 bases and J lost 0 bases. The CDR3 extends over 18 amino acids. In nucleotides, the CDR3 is TGTGCCAGCAGTCGGGCGGGGGACAGGGAGTGGAGCACAGATACGCAGTATTTT. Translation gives CASSRAGDREWSTDTQYF.